These 8 T cell receptor beta chains were sequenced from one sample in a study of Graves' ophthalmopathy and Graves' hyperthyroidism. RNA transcripts served as template for amplifying TCR beta CDR3 sequences. HTBI primers served in a first-round RT-PCR, which a second-round multiplex PCR followed. Via MiXCR, TCRdb re-called the multiplex PCR reads, giving one row per CDR3 protein. The sample lists 500,000 to 600,000 distinct CDR3 sequences, approximately 37% occurring once. Sequencing input: peripheral blood or thyroid tissue (not recorded which). These receptors were obtained from an adult man with Graves' hyperthyroidism.

A note on this clonotype: This sequence may be a read error, since a much larger clone differs from it by one base. The genes are TRBV7-9 and TRBJ1-4, with a tentative D call TRBD1 (5 bases). Deletions cut 5 bases from V and 4 bases from J, with 11 bases between. The CDR3 is 14 amino acids. Germline CDR1 SEHNR, CDR2 FQNEAQ (reference sequence). The CDR3 loop reads CASSQGRLNEKLFF. The CDR3, as DNA: TGTGCCAGCAGCCAGGGACGGCTTAATGAAAAACTGTTTTTT.

This clonotype was picked up a small number of times. This sequence joins TRBV12-3 or TRBV12-4 and TRBJ2-7; D possibly matches TRBD1 or TRBD2 (5 bases each). CDR3 length equals 12 residues. Between the trimmed V and J ends, which lost 2 bases and 9 bases, there was a span of 11 bases. The CDR3 nucleotides read TGTGCCAGCAGTTTAATATTGGGACGGCAGTACTTC. Translated, it gives CASSLILGRQYF.

This clonotype showed up just once. The CDR3 sequence is CSVLDRAGYGYTF. The CDR3 DNA is TGCAGCGTACTTGACAGGGCCGGGTATGGCTACACCTTC. V gene TRBV29-1 combines with J gene TRBJ1-2; the match to TRBD1 covers 7 bases. The CDR3 consists of 13 residues. From germline, CDR1 is SQVTM and CDR2 ANQGSEA. The V and J ends lost 6 bases and 5 bases, in that order; junction bases with no gene match: 9.

This clonotype has at least ten counts. The chain carries TRBV29-1 and TRBJ1-6, with D possibly being TRBD1 (5 bases). Trimming stripped 5 bases from V and 6 bases from J, with 17 bases between. CDR3 length: 15 amino acids. Germline V gene lookup returns CDR1 SQVTM and CDR2 ANQGSEA. As DNA, the CDR3 is TGCAGCGTTAAGATCCGGGACCTCACTAATTCACCCCTCCACTTT. This translates into CSVKIRDLTNSPLHF.

This clonotype appeared many times. The rearrangement joins TRBV19 to TRBJ2-5; 9 bases are a match to TRBD1. CDR1 is LNHDA, CDR2 SQIVND, per germline (reference sequence). Trimming removed 5 bases from V and 7 bases from J; junction bases left unmatched: 11. CDR3 length equals 15 residues. Written as DNA, the CDR3 is TGTGCCAGTAGTGAACCAACAGGGGGCGGACTGACCCAGTACTTC. As protein: CASSEPTGGGLTQYF.

This clonotype was counted at least ten times. DNA for the CDR3: TGTGCCACCAGCAGAGATGGGGGGGGCCGGAAGACCCAGTACTTC. Amino acids: CATSRDGGGRKTQYF. The genes are TRBV15 and TRBJ2-5; tentative D call: TRBD2 (7 bases). This CDR3 comprises 15 residues. Trimming removed 0 bases from V and 6 bases from J, with 14 bases in between. Germline CDR1 reads LNHNV; CDR2 reads YYDKDF (reference sequence).

This clonotype has ten or more counts. J is TRBJ2-7 and V is TRBV7-6; possible D gene TRBD2, 6 bases. V was pared by 2 bases and J by 3 bases, with 11 bases between. CDR1 and CDR2 from the germline V gene are SGHVS and FNYEAQ. The CDR3 totals 14 residues. The CDR3 reads CASSLSPGDYEQYF. The DNA of the CDR3 is TGTGCCAGCAGCTTATCCCCGGGAGACTACGAGCAGTACTTC.

The chain has TRBV29-1 and TRBJ2-7; D gene unclear. The CDR3 runs to 12 residues. The V end lost 8 bases, the J end lost 6 bases, and 17 bases lay between the germline ends. CDR1 is SQVTM and CDR2 is ANQGSEA in the germline V gene. The CDR3 DNA sequence: TGCAGCTTGGGCGGTGCTGGGATCGAGCAGTACTTC. Translation: CSLGGAGIEQYF.